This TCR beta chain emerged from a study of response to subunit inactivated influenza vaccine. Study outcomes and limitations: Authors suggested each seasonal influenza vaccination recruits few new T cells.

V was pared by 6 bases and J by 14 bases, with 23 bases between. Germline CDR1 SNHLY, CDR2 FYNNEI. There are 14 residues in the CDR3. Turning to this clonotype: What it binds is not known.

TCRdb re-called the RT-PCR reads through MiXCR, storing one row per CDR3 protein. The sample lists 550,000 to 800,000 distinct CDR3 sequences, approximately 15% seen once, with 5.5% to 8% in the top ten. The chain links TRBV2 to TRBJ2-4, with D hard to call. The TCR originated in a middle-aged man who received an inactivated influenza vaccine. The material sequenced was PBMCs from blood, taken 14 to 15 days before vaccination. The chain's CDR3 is CASSPVERVGLEYF. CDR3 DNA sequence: TGTGCCAGCAGCCCCGTGGAAAGGGTGGGCCTCGAGTACTTC.